The 20 T cell receptor beta chains listed next were all sequenced from one sample in a study of shared clonotypes between healthy human individuals (dated by TCRdb to 2020 to 2021). Libraries came from the immunoSEQ multiplex PCR assay. TCRdb holds this immuneACCESS table with in-frame rearrangements only. Some clones are missing; in checked studies, unresolved V genes explain under half, and the rest has no known cause. The sample yields over a million clones; roughly 96% were counted once. The top ten constitute over 1% of the sample. Sequencing input: naive CD4+ T cells sorted from blood. This specimen's cell subset or site label, interpreted: CD45RA+ positively selected. These receptors were taken from a man aged 25 to 40 in good health.

V gene TRBV29-1 combines with J gene TRBJ2-3; D not certain. The CDR3 sequence is 15 residues long. V gave up 3 bases and J gave up 2 bases, with 15 bases separating them. CDR1 is SQVTM, CDR2 ANQGSEA, per germline. The CDR3 reads CSVDHLRPFTDTQYF. The CDR3 DNA is TGCAGCGTTGATCATCTCAGGCCCTTCACAGATACGCAGTATTTT.

The chain joins TRBV6-5 to TRBJ2-2, with TRBD1 matching 11 bases. V shed 6 bases, J shed 5 bases, and the junction held 5 bases outside the gene matches. This CDR3 has 15 amino acids. Germline V gives CDR1 MNHEY, CDR2 SVGAGI. CDR3 region: CASRSGTGGTGELFF. The CDR3 DNA is TGTGCCAGCAGATCCGGGACAGGGGGTACCGGGGAGCTGTTTTTT.

The chain couples TRBV2 to TRBJ1-2, with TRBD1 matching 9 bases. V was clipped by 6 bases and J by 2 bases; unmatched bases: 13. This CDR3 contains 17 residues. The germline V gene encodes CDR1 SNHLY and CDR2 FYNNEI. DNA for the CDR3: TGTGCCAGCAGCAGAACAGGGGGCGGAATTCGAAACTATGGCTACACCTTC. Protein product: CASSRTGGGIRNYGYTF. Full variable domain (outside the CDR3, taken from reference TRBV2 and TRBJ1-2): EPEVTQTPSHQVTQMGQEVILRCVPISNHLYFYWYRQILGQKVEFLVSFYNNEISEKSEIFDDQFSVERPDGSNFTLKIRSTKLEDSAMYFCASSRTGGGIRNYGYTFGSGTRLTVV.

The chain carries TRBV30 and TRBJ1-2, with D maybe TRBD1 (6 bases). V was shortened by 1 base and J by 5 bases, with 20 bases between the two germline ends. This CDR3 has 16 amino acids. Germline V gene lookup returns CDR1 GTSNPN and CDR2 SVGIG (reference sequence). CDR3 DNA: TGTGCCTGGAGTGCCGTACGAACGGGGGCGGATTATGGCTACACCTTC. Protein sequence: CAWSAVRTGADYGYTF.

This clone has just one count. The V call is TRBV28, the J call TRBJ2-7; 7 bases align to TRBD1. The CDR3 totals 13 residues. The ends lost 4 bases at V and 7 bases at J; junction bases unmatched: 7. CDR1 and CDR2 (germline): MDHEN, SYDVKM. Written as DNA, the CDR3 is TGTGCCAGCAGTTGGACAGGCGCGGAGGAGCAGTACTTC. Its protein product is CASSWTGAEEQYF. Full variable domain (outside the CDR3, taken from reference TRBV28 and TRBJ2-7): DVKVTQSSRYLVKRTGEKVFLECVQDMDHENMFWYRQDPGLGLRLIYFSYDVKMKEKGDIPEGYSVSREKKERFSLILESASTNQTSMYLCASSWTGAEEQYFGPGTRLTVT.

V is TRBV15 and J is TRBJ2-3; tentatively, D is TRBD1 (6 bases). V lost 0 bases and J lost 4, with 14 bases in between. CDR3 size: 16 residues. Per the germline V gene, CDR1 is LNHNV and CDR2 is YYDKDF (reference sequence). The CDR3 protein is CATSRDLGQISDTQYF. The CDR3 DNA is TGTGCCACCAGCAGAGATTTAGGACAGATTTCAGATACGCAGTATTTT.

About this clone: A read error may account for a junction end that differs from germline. The genes are TRBV5-5 and TRBJ2-4; TRBD1 or TRBD2 may be the D gene (5 bases each). The CDR3 consists of 14 residues. Germline CDR1 SGHKS, CDR2 YYEKEE (reference sequence). The CDR3 loop reads CASSLGGQGGGVNF. CDR3 nucleotides: TGTGCCAGCAGCTTGGGAGGGCAAGGTGGGGGAGTAAACTTC.

The gene calls are TRBV28 and TRBJ2-7; 7 nucleotides line up with TRBD2. CDR3 length equals 14 residues. V shed 8 bases and J 3 bases; nucleotides not matched to a gene: 10. Germline assignment: CDR1 MDHEN and CDR2 SYDVKM. In DNA, the CDR3 is TGTGCCAGCGGTGCTGTAGGGGAGGGCTACGAGCAGTACTTC. This codes for CASGAVGEGYEQYF.

The CDR3 coding sequence is TGTGCCAGCAGTTTGGTCGGGCGTCAGCGTAGGGAAAAACTGTTTTTT. Translating it yields CASSLVGRQRREKLFF. This chain joins TRBV28 and TRBJ1-4; D is uncertain. Trimming pared 3 bases from V and 8 bases from J, leaving 19 bases between. The V gene's germline CDR1 is MDHEN and CDR2 SYDVKM. This CDR3 is 16 amino acids long.

This clone was found a few times. The chain joins TRBV28 to TRBJ1-5; a weak D match, TRBD1 (5 bases). The CDR3 is 16 residues long. V gave up 9 bases and J gave up 4 bases, with 22 bases separating them. CDR1 MDHEN and CDR2 SYDVKM come from the germline V gene. In DNA, the CDR3 is TGTGCCAGTCAGGGAGGCGGAGTCCTCTATAATCAGCCCCAGCATTTT. Protein sequence: CASQGGGVLYNQPQHF.

The J gene is TRBJ2-7, the V gene TRBV21-1; TRBD1 is the table's D call and was not checked against the DNA. TRBV21-1 represents a pseudogene. The CDR3 has 15 amino acids. CDR3 residues: CASSQPQSVTYEQYF. As DNA, the CDR3 is TGTGCCAGCAGCCAACCACAGTCGGTCACCTACGAGCAGTACTTC.

On this clone itself: It may be a read error: a sequence one base away is much more abundant. Other nucleotide sequences from this sample produce the same CDR3. Here the CDR3 reads CASSLEETQYF. The CDR3 nucleotides read TGTGCCAGCAGTTTAGAAGAGACCCAGTACTTC. The rearrangement links TRBV28 to TRBJ2-5; D unresolved. Germline V gene sequence: CDR1 MDHEN, CDR2 SYDVKM. V was clipped by 2 bases and J by 3 bases, with 1 base between them. This CDR3 region has 11 residues.

This sequence joins TRBV6-1 and TRBJ2-7; no reliable D call. The V and J ends lost 4 bases and 2 bases respectively, with 15 bases between them. This CDR3 is built from 15 residues. From germline, CDR1 is MNHNS and CDR2 SASEGT. The CDR3 coding sequence is TGTGCCAGCAGTGTGAGCACGGACCATACCTACGAGCAGTACTTC. Its translation: CASSVSTDHTYEQYF.

The chain combines TRBV6-6 with TRBJ1-2; 8 bases map to TRBD1. CDR1 and CDR2 (germline): MNHNY, SVGAGI (reference sequence). The CDR3 covers 15 residues. V dropped 2 bases and J dropped 1; count of bases not matched to a gene: 3. The DNA of the CDR3 is TGTGCCAGCAGTTACCCGGGACAGGATAACTATGGCTACACCTTC. This translates into CASSYPGQDNYGYTF.

This chain joins TRBV11-2 and TRBJ2-3; D gene uncertain. Germline V lookup: CDR1 SGHAT, CDR2 FQNNGV. The length of the CDR3 is 16 residues. The V end was cut by 5 bases, the J end by 4 bases, with 19 bases between. The CDR3 region is CASSPRQGSLADTQYF. CDR3 coding DNA: TGTGCCAGCAGCCCACGACAAGGTTCTTTAGCAGATACGCAGTATTTT.

For this clone: Other DNA sequences from this sample encode an identical CDR3 as well. The chain links TRBV28 to TRBJ2-3; 10 nucleotides line up with TRBD2. Trimming cost V 6 bases and J 3 bases; bases outside gene matches: 6. CDR1 is MDHEN, CDR2 SYDVKM, per germline. The CDR3 consists of 15 residues. The DNA for the CDR3 is TGTGCCAGCAGCCCTAGCGGGAGTGGTACAGATACGCAGTATTTT. Translation gives CASSPSGSGTDTQYF.

This rearrangement joins TRBV20-1 to TRBJ2-7, with D unclear. V shed 5 bases and J shed 4 bases, with 9 bases lying between them. Germline CDR1 reads DFQATT; CDR2 reads SNEGSKA (reference sequence). The CDR3 loop spans 11 amino acids. CDR3 sequence (DNA): TGCAGTGCTGTCTCCAAATACGAGCAGTACTTC. This codes for CSAVSKYEQYF.

The V call is TRBV9, the J call TRBJ2-1, with 10 bases that match TRBD2. CDR1 and CDR2 from the germline V gene are SGDLS and YYNGEE. The CDR3 contains 16 residues. V lost 4 bases, J lost 5 bases, and 9 bases stayed unmatched. Here the CDR3 DNA reads TGTGCCAGCAGCCCTCTAGCGGGAGTGGTTAACAATGAGCAGTTCTTC. The encoded protein is CASSPLAGVVNNEQFF.

The chain combines TRBV9 with TRBJ1-5, with D maybe TRBD1 (5 bases). This CDR3 region has 15 residues. Trimming took 0 bases from V and 3 from J, leaving 10 bases between them. Germline loops: CDR1 SGDLS, CDR2 YYNGEE. CDR3 nucleotide sequence: TGTGCCAGCAGCGTAGGGGGGGGAGCCAATCAGCCCCAGCATTTT. Its translation: CASSVGGGANQPQHF.

The chain couples TRBV27 to TRBJ2-1; 10 nucleotides line up with TRBD2. This CDR3 spans 13 amino acids. In germline, CDR1 is MNHEY, CDR2 SMNVEV (reference sequence). V shed 3 bases, J shed 12 bases, and the junction held 5 bases outside the gene matches. CDR3 DNA sequence: TGTGCCAGCAGTTTTCTAGCGGGAGTGTTGCAGTTCTTC. Translation gives CASSFLAGVLQFF.